The 13 T cell receptor beta chains listed next were all sequenced from one sample in a study of CD8 T cells in Susac syndrome. RNA in amounts of about 0.45 to 1 ug was reverse transcribed with random hexamers. MiXCR, applied by TCRdb to the immunoSEQ multiplex PCR reads, yields one record per CDR3 protein. The sample carries roughly 170,000 distinct CDR3 sequences, about 94% recorded once. Sample: CD4+ T cells from PBMCs. The receptors come from a human donor with multiple sclerosis.

This clonotype was detected once. The rearrangement joins TRBV28 to TRBJ2-5; D might be TRBD1 or TRBD2, each matching 5 bases. Trimming took 5 bases from V and 2 from J, leaving 15 bases between them. The germline CDR1 and CDR2 sequences are MDHEN and SYDVKM. The CDR3 extends over 15 amino acids. CDR3: CASSPAVGAQETQYF. DNA of the CDR3: TGTGCCAGCAGTCCTGCTGTCGGGGCTCAAGAGACCCAGTACTTC.

The J gene is TRBJ2-7, the V gene TRBV5-6; 9 bases agree with TRBD2. Trimming took 2 bases from V and 3 from J; bases not matched to a gene: 12. Germline CDR1 is SGHDT and CDR2 is YYEEEE. The CDR3 is 17 amino acids. The CDR3 reads CASSFVGAGGHFYEQYF. The CDR3 region has the DNA TGTGCCAGCAGCTTCGTAGGAGCGGGGGGCCACTTCTACGAGCAGTACTTC.

The CDR3 nucleotides read TGCAGTGCTAGAGATTTTTTAGAAGGCTACACCTTC. Translation: CSARDFLEGYTF. V is TRBV20-1 and J is TRBJ1-2; D is unresolved. The germline V and J ends were trimmed by 0 bases and 8 bases, with 10 bases remaining between them. CDR1 is DFQATT and CDR2 is SNEGSKA in the germline V gene (reference sequence). The CDR3 loop spans 12 amino acids.

This chain joins TRBV21-1 and TRBJ2-7. TRBV21-1 is labeled a pseudogene. The CDR3 is 16 amino acids. The CDR3 nucleotides are TGTGCCAGCAGCCTCCACCCTTTAACCAGGAATTACGAGCAGTACTTC. It specifies CASSLHPLTRNYEQYF.

The genes are TRBV12-3 or TRBV12-4 and TRBJ2-7, with 9 bases matching TRBD2. The CDR3 extends over 14 amino acids. V lost 3 bases, J lost 1 base, and 1 base stayed unmatched. The CDR3 sequence is CASSFSGGSYEQYF. CDR3 nucleotides: TGTGCCAGCAGTTTCAGCGGGGGGTCCTACGAGCAGTACTTC.

V usage is TRBV3-1 and J usage is TRBJ1-5; D is undetermined. Germline loops: CDR1 LGHDT, CDR2 YNNKEL (reference sequence). V was clipped by 0 bases and J by 11 bases, with 11 bases between them. The CDR3 extends over 13 amino acids. CDR3 DNA sequence: TGTGCCAGCAGCCAAGATACACAGCAAACCCAGCATTTT. As protein: CASSQDTQQTQHF.

The chain has TRBV6-5 and TRBJ1-1, with 10 bases that match TRBD1. There are 16 residues in the CDR3. V lost 2 bases to trimming and J lost 5 bases; unmatched junction nucleotides: 8. CDR1 and CDR2 (germline): MNHEY, SVGAGI. This CDR3 reads CASSYGTGERWTEAFF. The CDR3 region has the DNA TGTGCCAGCAGTTACGGGACAGGGGAGCGGTGGACTGAAGCTTTCTTT.

J is TRBJ2-1 and V is TRBV20-1; unclear D gene. V was pared by 6 bases and J by 5 bases, with 14 bases between. Germline-derived CDR1 and CDR2 are DFQATT and SNEGSKA (reference sequence). The CDR3 spans 13 residues. CDR3 residues: CSAILAVNNEQFF. The DNA of the CDR3 is TGCAGTGCCATTCTGGCGGTGAACAATGAGCAGTTCTTC.

V gene TRBV9 combines with J gene TRBJ2-1; maybe TRBD2 (6 bases). CDR3 size: 15 residues. Per germline, CDR1 SGDLS and CDR2 YYNGEE. V dropped 0 bases and J dropped 8 bases, with 15 bases sitting between them. DNA of the CDR3: TGTGCCAGCAGCGTAGGGTTACTGGGGGGAGATGAGCAGTTCTTC. Amino acids: CASSVGLLGGDEQFF.

The chain has TRBV7-9 and TRBJ1-1; 9 nucleotides line up with TRBD1. There are 15 residues in the CDR3. CDR1 and CDR2 from the germline V gene are SEHNR and FQNEAQ (reference sequence). V lost 3 bases to trimming and J lost 3 bases; unmatched junction nucleotides: 5. CDR3 region: CASSFPGTGHTEAFF. Written as DNA, the CDR3 is TGTGCCAGCAGCTTTCCCGGGACAGGGCACACTGAAGCTTTCTTT. Full variable domain (rest looked up from reference TRBV7-9 and TRBJ1-1): DTGVSQNPRHKITKRGQNVTFRCDPISEHNRLYWYRQTLGQGPEFLTYFQNEAQLEKSRLLSDRFSAERPKGSFSTLEIQRTEQGDSAMYLCASSFPGTGHTEAFFGQGTRLTVV.

The CDR3 DNA reads TGTGCCAGCAGCTTAAGCCAGGGGACGTCCTACAATGAGCAGTTCTTC. Protein product: CASSLSQGTSYNEQFF. This sequence joins TRBV7-2 and TRBJ2-1; D may be TRBD1 (6 bases). Germline V gives CDR1 SGHTA, CDR2 FQGNSA. This CDR3 contains 16 residues. V lost 2 bases to trimming and J lost 1 base, with 12 bases between them.

In nucleotides, the CDR3 is TGTGCCTGGCGTACACAGGGGGTCTACGAGCAGTACTTC. It specifies CAWRTQGVYEQYF. The V and J genes are TRBV30 and TRBJ2-7; 8 bases fit TRBD1. In germline, CDR1 is GTSNPN, CDR2 SVGIG (reference sequence). This CDR3 has 13 amino acids. Germline trimming cut 5 bases from V and 3 bases from J; bases unmatched to any gene: 6.

The chain has TRBV3-1 and TRBJ1-1, with no clear D. CDR3 length: 14 amino acids. The V end was cut by 2 bases, the J end by 0 bases, with 7 bases between. Germline lookup yields CDR1 LGHDT and CDR2 YNNKEL (reference sequence). As DNA, the CDR3 is TGTGCCAGCAGCCAACAGGTGATGAACACTGAAGCTTTCTTT. It yields the protein CASSQQVMNTEAFF.